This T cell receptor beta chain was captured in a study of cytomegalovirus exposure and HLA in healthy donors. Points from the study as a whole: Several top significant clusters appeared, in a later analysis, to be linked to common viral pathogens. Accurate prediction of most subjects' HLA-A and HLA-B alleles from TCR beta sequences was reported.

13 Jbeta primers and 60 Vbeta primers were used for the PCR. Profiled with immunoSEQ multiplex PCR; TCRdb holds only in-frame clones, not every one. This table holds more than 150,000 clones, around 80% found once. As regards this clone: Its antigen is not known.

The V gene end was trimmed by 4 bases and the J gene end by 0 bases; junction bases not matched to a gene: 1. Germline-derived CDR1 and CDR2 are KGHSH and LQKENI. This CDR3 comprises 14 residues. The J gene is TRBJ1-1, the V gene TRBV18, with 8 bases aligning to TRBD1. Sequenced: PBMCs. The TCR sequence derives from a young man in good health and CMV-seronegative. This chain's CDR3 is CASSQGQVNTEAFF. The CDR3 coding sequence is TGTGCCAGCTCACAGGGACAGGTGAACACTGAAGCTTTCTTT.